This TCR beta chain was captured in a study of T cell responses to AZD1222 COVID-19 vaccine. Clones were sequenced by immunoSEQ multiplex PCR, and TCRdb holds only the in-frame ones, with some missing. The table has 35,000 to 55,000 clones, roughly 75% seen once. From germline, CDR1 is MDHEN and CDR2 SYDVKM. V shed 10 bases, J shed 1 base, and the junction held 6 bases outside the gene matches. The CDR3 has 15 amino acids. This material consisted of peripheral blood, taken 28 days after the second dose of the MenACWY control vaccine. The V and J genes are TRBV28 and TRBJ2-2; 10 bases map to TRBD2. The receptor's source is an adult who received the MenACWY meningococcal vaccine as a control. Here the CDR3 reads CATRAGGLNTGELFF. The DNA of the CDR3 is TGTGCCACCCGAGCGGGGGGGTTGAACACCGGGGAGCTGTTTTTT.